This T cell receptor beta chain was recovered during a study of shared clonotypes between healthy human individuals (TCRdb year 2020). Background for the entire study: A couple of women and three men aged 18 to 49 years were included in the cohort. To increase sequencing depth and limit assay-specific biases, TCR repertoire library preparation and sequencing were carried out by different laboratories using diverse techniques. To estimate repertoire size and how much clonotype sharing occurs between individuals, the study deeply sequenced the blood TCR repertoires of about five healthy adults. Each donor's leukapheresis produced roughly between about 0.8 and 10 billion PBMCs. For each donor, CD4 naive and CD4 memory were each run on three plates, CD8 naive on two plates, and CD8 memory on one plate.

Spanning cysteine to phenylalanine, the CDR3 consists of 15 amino acids. The DNA shown is the 45-base CDR3, in frame from base 1. Looking up the germline V gene (reference sequence) yields CDR1 MNHEY and CDR2 SMNVEV. For this chain, trimming is 5 bases at the V end and 5 bases at the J end, and the number of junction bases without a gene match is 10. CD8 naive samples were CD45RO-negative cells positively selected for CCR7, giving a CD45RA+CCR7+ population that excluded TemRA cells. The donors were healthy, HIV-negative adults with no recently reported acute infections or vaccinations. All donors were Caucasian adults living in Nashville, Tennessee, USA. Blood was obtained by leukapheresis, after which PBMCs were separated by Ficoll-Histopaque density gradient centrifugation and cryopreserved in liquid nitrogen vapor phase. Analytical flow cytometry was used to check the purity and quantity of every magnetically sorted T cell population. Genomic DNA was isolated from each sorted fraction and quantified by UV absorbance on a Nanodrop 2000c.

As to this clone: Its antigen specificity is not known. No much larger clone is present one base from it, and per-base qualities are unavailable.

TCR CDR3 regions were amplified from genomic DNA by multiplex PCR using the deep immunoSEQ assay. Extracted genomic DNA from each cell subset was spread evenly across all wells of several immunoSEQ 96-well plates, with each plate serving as a replicate. Each replicate PCR for sorted subsets received around 200 ng genomic DNA, equal to tens of thousands of T cell genomes. The purified libraries were quantified using a Qubit 3.0 fluorometer, sized with a Bioanalyzer 2100, and then quantified again using the KAPA Library Quantification kit. Every immunoSEQ 96-well plate was sequenced on a dedicated single-read 150-cycle Illumina NextSeq 550 flow cell. The paper's data handling went like this. The immunoSEQ output contained only junctional sequences without quality scores, so filtering could not match that applied to full-length reads. Sequences were annotated with PyIR, a Python wrapper for IgBLAST v1.9, and V/J genes and CDR3 were assigned using IMGT germline references. Reads were filtered out if the reads had weak V/J assignments (E-value above 1e-6), no CDR3, stop codons, out-of-frame junctions, or ambiguous translated residues. A V3J clonotype was defined by an identical inferred V gene, J gene, and CDR3 amino acid sequence. Percentage overlap between repertoires was calculated by dividing the number of shared unique clonotypes by the size of the smaller repertoire. Richness of each repertoire was evaluated using RTK rarefaction, the Chao1 estimator, and Recon v2.1 estimates of unobserved clonotypes. For all TCRbeta clonotypes obtained by the gDNA method from a few donors, generation probabilities were computed with OLGA. The clones in this table, taken by TCRdb from immuneACCESS, are in-frame only. Not every clone is retained; where verified, under half of the shortfall comes from an unresolved V gene, and the cause of the rest is unknown. V and J calls plus clone size are reproduced from that table; the DNA served to infer D and trimming. Counted in this sample were about 2.1 million clones; about 94% of them appeared once. The ten largest account for approximately 1.7% of the sample.

Summary of the overall study and its limitations: Sharing across a few donors was observed for approximately 5% of naive CD4, 3% to 4% of naive CD8, roughly 2.3% of memory CD4, and about 0.39% of memory CD8 clonotypes. Larger estimated clonotype richness was generally found for naive subsets than for memory subsets. Compared with non-shared clonotypes, the clonotypes found in all four sorted-subset donors had higher generation probabilities. The small number of donors limited the genetic and exposure-history diversity represented. Rarefaction of sorted-subset datasets indicated incomplete sequencing despite the large sequencing depth. Pairwise subsampling indicated that sequencing depth was expected to affect the degree of clonotype sharing among donors. Sampling was restricted to blood, and TCR repertoires in tissue are likely to differ from TCR repertoires in blood.

The chain links TRBV27 with TRBJ2-7; 9 junctional bases match TRBD1. The sequence was collected from a young man in good health. Some clones in this sample may be carry-over from other donors' samples. Material for sequencing was naive CD8+ T cells from PBMCs. The cell subset or site label for this specimen denotes: CD45RA+CCR7+. The sequenced DNA: TGTGCCAGCAGTCCCTTACAGGGGGCCTTGGACGAGCAGTACTTC. Translated, it gives CASSPLQGALDEQYF.